This T cell receptor (beta chain) was captured in a study of T-cell memory formation after mild COVID-19. Per germline, CDR1 SNHLY and CDR2 FYNNEI. V was shortened by 7 bases and J by 5 bases, with 15 bases between the two germline ends. The CDR3 covers 14 residues. This clonotype was seen a few times. Each CDR3 protein gets one entry after TCRdb re-called the 5' RACE reads with MiXCR. The table shows approximately 500,000 distinct CDR3 sequences, with 20% to 30% occurring only once. The TCR sequence derives from an adult woman who had mild COVID-19 (a few samples of this study predate the infection). Cell type and time point are not known. V is TRBV2 and J is TRBJ1-5; tentatively, D is TRBD1 (5 bases). Sequenced sample: PBMCs or a T cell subset sorted from them (not recorded which). The CDR3 DNA is TGTGCCAGCACCCCAGGGACGGGGTATCAGCCCCAGCATTTT. It translates to CASTPGTGYQPQHF.